These 28 T cell receptor beta chains were all obtained from the same sample, sequenced in a study of CD8+ T cells in alopecia areata. RNA was isolated and reverse transcribed to cDNA, the sequencing template. Here immunoSEQ multiplex PCR was the method, and the copy in TCRdb shows in-frame clones only, minus some. This table holds 250,000 to 300,000 clones, over 45% found once. This sample's treatment: oral pan-JAK inhibitor, 5-10 mg twice daily. The material sequenced was CD4+ T cells sorted from blood, taken at week 24, from a patient treated with tofacitinib. The receptors shown here come from a human donor with alopecia areata.

This chain joins TRBV5-1 and TRBJ1-1, with unresolved D. V was shortened by 0 bases and J by 0 bases, with 6 bases between the two germline ends. This CDR3 comprises 14 residues. Germline-derived CDR1 and CDR2 are SGHRS and YFSETQ. The CDR3 region has the DNA TGCGCCAGCAGCTTGGGACACCTGAACACTGAAGCTTTCTTT. Amino acids: CASSLGHLNTEAFF.

Details on this clone: The same CDR3 can be traced to other DNA sequences in this sample. V is TRBV29-1 and J is TRBJ2-3; 10 bases are shared with TRBD1. Trimming cost V 6 bases and J 1 base; bases outside gene matches: 1. Germline V gives CDR1 SQVTM, CDR2 ANQGSEA. The CDR3 sequence is 13 residues long. CDR3 DNA sequence: TGCAGCGTAGGGACAGGGGGCACAGATACGCAGTATTTT. Its protein product is CSVGTGGTDTQYF.

This clone was observed a few times. The V call is TRBV7-2, the J call TRBJ1-1, with TRBD1 as a possible D gene (5 bases). CDR1 is SGHTA, CDR2 FQGNSA, per germline. V was shortened by 10 bases and J by 5 bases, with 23 bases between the two germline ends. The CDR3 contains 15 residues. The CDR3 nucleotides read TGTGCCATTTCGCCCCCTCGAGGGGCGGGGACTGAAGCTTTCTTT. It codes for CAISPPRGAGTEAFF.

This chain connects TRBV7-6 to TRBJ2-7; TRBD2 is a possible D gene (6 bases). The V gene lost 0 bases and the J gene lost 5 bases, with 11 bases spanning the gap. Germline CDR1 reads SGHVS; CDR2 reads FNYEAQ. The CDR3 consists of 14 residues. CDR3 bases: TGTGCCAGCAGCTTAGCGCAGTGGGGGGACGAGCAGTACTTC. Encoded protein: CASSLAQWGDEQYF.

This clone appeared a single time. CDR3 sequence reads: CASSLAQQETQYF. CDR3 bases: TGTGCCAGCAGTTTAGCCCAACAAGAGACCCAGTACTTC. This rearrangement joins TRBV28 to TRBJ2-5; D uncertain. Germline V gene data show CDR1 as MDHEN and CDR2 as SYDVKM. The CDR3 is 13 amino acids. V gave up 2 bases and J gave up 2 bases, with 6 bases separating them.

J is TRBJ1-2 and V is TRBV28, with 7 bases aligning to TRBD1. The V gene's germline CDR1 is MDHEN and CDR2 SYDVKM. Trimming took 10 bases from V and 1 from J; bases not matched to a gene: 6. The CDR3 runs 13 residues. CDR3 loop: CATSTGFNYGYTF. The DNA for the CDR3 is TGTGCCACCTCGACAGGGTTTAACTATGGCTACACCTTC.

The chain joins TRBV5-1 to TRBJ2-4; possibly TRBD1 for D (6 bases). The germline V gene encodes CDR1 SGHRS and CDR2 YFSETQ. With 0 bases removed from V and 5 bases from J, the gap between germline ends came to 9 bases. The CDR3 has 14 residues. The CDR3 protein is CASSLGTAQNIQYF. DNA for the CDR3: TGCGCCAGCAGCTTGGGGACAGCGCAAAACATTCAGTACTTC.

The CDR3 is CASSLSSGAAETQYF. CDR3 in DNA: TGTGCCAGCAGCTTATCTAGTGGGGCCGCCGAGACCCAGTACTTC. The gene calls are TRBV11-2 and TRBJ2-5, with a possible D match to TRBD1 (5 bases). Trimming took 2 bases from V and 5 from J, leaving 15 bases between them. This CDR3 comprises 15 residues. Germline loops: CDR1 SGHAT, CDR2 FQNNGV.

The chain uses TRBV29-1 and TRBJ2-3, with 8 nucleotides matching TRBD1. Trimming at V came to 6 bases and at J to 5 bases, leaving 7 bases not matched to a gene. CDR3 length: 13 residues. Germline assignment: CDR1 SQVTM and CDR2 ANQGSEA. CDR3 coding DNA: TGCAGCGTCGGACAGGGTCGAGGAGATACGCAGTATTTT. Translation gives CSVGQGRGDTQYF.

This clone was found a few times. The chain links TRBV5-1 to TRBJ2-3, with D possibly being TRBD1 (5 bases). In germline, CDR1 is SGHRS, CDR2 YFSETQ. The CDR3 extends over 13 amino acids. With 4 bases removed from V and 1 base from J, the gap between germline ends came to 7 bases. DNA for the CDR3: TGCGCCAGCAGCGGGGCAGGCACAGATACGCAGTATTTT. It translates to CASSGAGTDTQYF.

This sequence joins TRBV25-1 and TRBJ2-7; either TRBD1 or TRBD2 may supply D (6 bases each). V gave up 2 bases and J gave up 3 bases, with 14 bases separating them. Germline values: CDR1 MGHDK, CDR2 SYGVNS. The CDR3 runs to 15 residues. The CDR3 DNA reads as TGTGCCAGCAGTGAAGGAGGGGGATTGAGCTACGAGCAGTACTTC. Translated: CASSEGGGLSYEQYF.

Comments on this clone: This CDR3 is also generated by other DNA sequences in the sample. The chain links TRBV5-1 to TRBJ1-6, with D perhaps TRBD1 (6 bases). V dropped 0 bases and J dropped 10 bases, with 8 bases sitting between them. This CDR3 region has 13 residues. Germline V lookup: CDR1 SGHRS, CDR2 YFSETQ. The CDR3 region has the DNA TGCGCCAGCAGCTTGGAAGGGGGGTCACCCCTCCACTTT. As protein: CASSLEGGSPLHF. Full variable domain (missing parts from reference TRBV5-1 and TRBJ1-6): KAGVTQTPRYLIKTRGQQVTLSCSPISGHRSVSWYQQTPGQGLQFLFEYFSETQRNKGNFPGRFSGRQFSNSRSEMNVSTLELGDSALYLCASSLEGGSPLHFGNGTRLTVT.

CDR3 region: CAWGHVPAKDEAFF. The CDR3 DNA follows: TGTGCCTGGGGACACGTTCCGGCGAAAGATGAAGCTTTCTTT. This rearrangement joins TRBV30 to TRBJ1-1, with D perhaps matching TRBD1 (5 bases). Trimming removed 5 bases at V and 7 bases at J, with 20 bases between. Per germline, CDR1 GTSNPN and CDR2 SVGIG (reference sequence). CDR3 length: 14 residues.

This chain connects TRBV25-1 to TRBJ2-7; tentatively, D is TRBD1 (5 bases). This CDR3 is 17 amino acids long. Per germline, CDR1 MGHDK and CDR2 SYGVNS. V was clipped by 2 bases and J by 5 bases, with 22 bases between them. This CDR3 is CASSERSGVPTRDEQYF. CDR3 bases: TGTGCCAGCAGTGAACGCTCCGGAGTCCCCACCAGGGACGAGCAGTACTTC.

To note about this clone: The junction departs from the called germline gene at one end, perhaps through a read error. This chain links TRBV28 with TRBJ2-3, with 7 nucleotides matching TRBD2. The germline CDR1 and CDR2 sequences are MDHEN and SYDVKM. CDR3 length equals 16 residues. The CDR3 protein is CASSSFGEGSTDTQYF. CDR3 nucleotide sequence: TGTGCCAGCAGTTCCTTTGGGGAGGGTAGCACGGATACGCAGTATTTT.

This clone was recorded a few times. V and J are TRBV30 and TRBJ2-4, with D possibly called TRBD1 or TRBD2 (6 bases each). V was pared by 0 bases and J by 1 base, with 16 bases between. The CDR3 has 17 residues. CDR1 is GTSNPN and CDR2 is SVGIG in the germline V gene (reference sequence). CDR3 in DNA: TGTGCCTGGAGTGTGAGGGCCGGGGGCACGGCCAAAAACATTCAGTACTTC. It translates to CAWSVRAGGTAKNIQYF.

This sequence joins TRBV5-4 and TRBJ2-1; 13 bases line up with TRBD2. V shed 4 bases, J shed 6 bases, and the junction held 7 bases outside the gene matches. The CDR3 contains 16 residues. CDR1 and CDR2 from the germline V gene are SGHNT and YYREEE (reference sequence). CDR3: CASSVGLAGDTNEQFF. CDR3 DNA sequence: TGTGCCAGCAGCGTAGGACTAGCGGGGGATACCAATGAGCAGTTCTTC. Using reference TRBV5-4 and TRBJ2-1 for the parts outside the CDR3, the full variable domain is ETGVTQSPTHLIKTRGQQVTLRCSSQSGHNTVSWYQQALGQGPQFIFQYYREEENGRGNFPPRFSGLQFPNYSSELNVNALELDDSALYLCASSVGLAGDTNEQFFGPGTRLTVL.

On this clone: Other DNA sequences in the sample encode the same CDR3. The chain's CDR3 is CASSLAGNTEAFF. DNA for the CDR3: TGTGCCAGCAGCTTAGCAGGGAACACTGAAGCTTTCTTT. V gene TRBV7-9 combines with J gene TRBJ1-1; D is unresolved. From germline, CDR1 is SEHNR and CDR2 FQNEAQ (reference sequence). The V end was cut by 0 bases, the J end by 1 base, with 3 bases between. CDR3 length: 13 amino acids.

The V gene is TRBV11-1, the J gene TRBJ2-2; D is ambiguous. Germline assignment: CDR1 SGHAT and CDR2 FQDESV (reference sequence). The CDR3 is 14 amino acids. The ends were cut back, 5 bases at V and 7 bases at J, with 14 bases in the middle. The CDR3 protein is CASSPDQSFGELFF. The CDR3 DNA follows: TGTGCCAGCAGCCCGGACCAGTCCTTCGGGGAGCTGTTTTTT.

The chain couples TRBV7-2 to TRBJ2-6; D is unclear. The CDR3 loop spans 13 amino acids. Trimming shortened V by 5 bases and J by 4 bases, and 6 bases separated the two germline ends. CDR1 SGHTA and CDR2 FQGNSA come from the germline V gene. CDR3 DNA sequence: TGTGCCAGCAGCCCCTACGGGGCCAACGTCCTGACTTTC. This sequence encodes CASSPYGANVLTF.

The chain carries TRBV2 and TRBJ2-2; unclear D gene. V lost 7 bases and J lost 5, with 8 bases in between. CDR1 SNHLY and CDR2 FYNNEI come from the germline V gene. CDR3 length: 12 amino acids. The CDR3 sequence is CASNEQTGELFF. The CDR3 DNA follows: TGTGCCAGCAATGAGCAAACCGGGGAGCTGTTTTTT.

The table lists this clone with a few counts. The chain carries TRBV5-1 and TRBJ1-1; D might be TRBD1 (5 bases). Germline V gives CDR1 SGHRS, CDR2 YFSETQ. The CDR3 spans 16 residues. V was shortened by 1 base and J by 1 base, with 14 bases between the two germline ends. This chain's CDR3 is CASSLTTGGGNTEAFF. The DNA of the CDR3 is TGCGCCAGCAGCTTGACGACTGGGGGTGGGAACACTGAAGCTTTCTTT.

This clone was picked up one time. As DNA, the CDR3 is TGCGCCAGCAGCCAAGATGAGCCAGATACGCAGTATTTT. As protein: CASSQDEPDTQYF. The chain couples TRBV4-1 to TRBJ2-3, with D uncertain. Germline V gives CDR1 MGHRA, CDR2 YSYEKL. This CDR3 spans 13 amino acids. V lost 0 bases, J lost 4 bases, and 5 bases lay in between.

The rearrangement links TRBV5-6 to TRBJ2-1, with 11 bases aligning to TRBD2. Per the germline V gene, CDR1 is SGHDT and CDR2 is YYEEEE. Germline trimming cut 4 bases from V and 5 bases from J; bases unmatched to any gene: 8. The CDR3 covers 16 residues. CDR3: CASSRVRGLADNEQFF. DNA of the CDR3: TGTGCCAGCAGCAGGGTTCGGGGACTAGCGGACAATGAGCAGTTCTTC.

The chain links TRBV6-5 to TRBJ2-3; D is ambiguous. The CDR3 has 12 amino acids. Germline loops: CDR1 MNHEY, CDR2 SVGAGI. Trimming took 6 bases from V and 0 from J, leaving 4 bases between them. The CDR3 is CASRRSTDTQYF. The CDR3 nucleotides read TGTGCCAGCAGGCGGAGCACAGATACGCAGTATTTT.

This chain connects TRBV29-1 to TRBJ1-6; TRBD1 aligns across 7 bases. The CDR3 has 14 residues. Trimming cost V 7 bases and J 8 bases; bases outside gene matches: 11. Germline CDR1 SQVTM, CDR2 ANQGSEA. CDR3 protein: CSATTDRVDSPLHF. DNA for the CDR3: TGCAGCGCTACCACCGACAGGGTGGATTCACCCCTCCACTTT.

This chain links TRBV7-2 with TRBJ2-7; 11 bases agree with TRBD1. CDR1 is SGHTA, CDR2 FQGNSA, per germline. The V gene end was trimmed by 4 bases and the J gene end by 2 bases; junction bases not matched to a gene: 7. The CDR3 length is 16 residues. The CDR3 bases are TGTGCCAGCAGCTCCCCTCGGACAGGGGGCACCTACGAGCAGTACTTC. It is translated as CASSSPRTGGTYEQYF.

The rearrangement links TRBV4-3 to TRBJ1-1; the D gene is possibly TRBD1 (5 bases). Germline values: CDR1 LGHNA, CDR2 YSLEER. The CDR3 spans 15 residues. The V end was cut by 0 bases, the J end by 4 bases, with 12 bases between. CDR3 nucleotide sequence: TGCGCCAGCAGCCAAGATGGGCAGGGTTCCACTGAAGCTTTCTTT. Amino acids: CASSQDGQGSTEAFF.